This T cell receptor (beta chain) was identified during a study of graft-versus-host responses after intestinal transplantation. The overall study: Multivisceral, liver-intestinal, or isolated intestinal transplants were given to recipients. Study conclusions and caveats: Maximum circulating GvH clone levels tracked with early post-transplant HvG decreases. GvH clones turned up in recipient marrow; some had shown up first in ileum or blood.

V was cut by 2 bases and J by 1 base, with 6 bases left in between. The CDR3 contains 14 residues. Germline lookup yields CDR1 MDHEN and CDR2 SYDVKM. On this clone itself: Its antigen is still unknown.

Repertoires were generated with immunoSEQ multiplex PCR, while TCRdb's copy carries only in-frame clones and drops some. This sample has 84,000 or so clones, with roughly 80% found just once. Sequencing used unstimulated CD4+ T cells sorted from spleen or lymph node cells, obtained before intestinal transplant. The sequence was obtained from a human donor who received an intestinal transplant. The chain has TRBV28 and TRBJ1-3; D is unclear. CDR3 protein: CASSLTESGNTIYF. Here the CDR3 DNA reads TGTGCCAGCAGTTTAACGGAGTCTGGAAACACCATATATTTT.